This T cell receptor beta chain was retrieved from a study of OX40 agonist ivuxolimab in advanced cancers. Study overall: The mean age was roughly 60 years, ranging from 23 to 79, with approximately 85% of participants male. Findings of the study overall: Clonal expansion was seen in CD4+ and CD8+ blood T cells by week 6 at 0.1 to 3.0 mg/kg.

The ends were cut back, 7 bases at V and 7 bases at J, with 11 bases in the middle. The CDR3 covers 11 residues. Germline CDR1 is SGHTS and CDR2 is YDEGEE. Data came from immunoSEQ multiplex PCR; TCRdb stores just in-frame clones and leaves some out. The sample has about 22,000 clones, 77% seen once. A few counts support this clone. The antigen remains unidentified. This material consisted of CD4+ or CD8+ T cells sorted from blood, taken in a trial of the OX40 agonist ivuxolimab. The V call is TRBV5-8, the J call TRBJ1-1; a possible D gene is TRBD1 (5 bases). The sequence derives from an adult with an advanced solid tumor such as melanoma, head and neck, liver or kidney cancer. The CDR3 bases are TGTGCCAGCTTTGGGGGGGGTGAAGCTTTCTTT. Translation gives CASFGGGEAFF. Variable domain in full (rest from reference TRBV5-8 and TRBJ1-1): EAGVTQSPTHLIKTRGQQATLRCSPISGHTSVYWYQQALGLGLQFLLWYDEGEERNRGNFPPRFSGRQFPNYSSELNVNALELEDSALYLCASFGGGEAFFGQGTRLTVV.